This T cell receptor beta chain was documented in a study of blood T cell repertoires in COVID-19. In the study overall: There were acute and convalescent COVID-19 samples, and they came from the United States, Italy and Spain. From T cells, B-cell-depleted T cells, or PBMCs came the material, which was cDNA or gDNA.

CDR3 length: 16 residues. V lost 2 bases, J lost 6 bases, and 17 bases lay in between. Germline CDR1 and CDR2: SGHTA and FQGNSA. In the original workflow: For nucleated cells, counts were estimated from reference gene primer amplification. Sequencing was performed with immunoSEQ multiplex PCR; in TCRdb, only in-frame clones are kept and a portion is missing. V and J calls and clone size are copied from that table; D and trimming were computed from the DNA. The table includes over 100,000 clones, about 85% detected once. What was sequenced was peripheral blood. This receptor was taken from a man in his forties or fifties with acute or convalescent COVID-19. The V call is TRBV7-2, the J call TRBJ2-1, with a tentative D call TRBD2 (6 bases). This CDR3 is CASSLTPGLGGNEQFF. DNA of the CDR3: TGTGCCAGCAGCTTAACTCCGGGGCTCGGGGGCAATGAGCAGTTCTTC.